This T cell receptor beta chain was profiled in a study of PD-1 blockade in classical Hodgkin lymphoma. Overall study results and limits: Whatever underlies the repertoire differences (possibly disease activity or prior therapy) remains undefined.

The table came from immunoSEQ multiplex PCR; TCRdb's copy has only in-frame clones and leaves some out. Of roughly 12,000 clones listed, more than 65% are singletons. Worth noting for this clone: What it recognizes is unknown.

Relapse after autologous stem cell transplantation occurred in every patient, and brentuximab vedotin exposure varied. Magnetic depletion of non-target cells from thawed PBMCs yielded purified CD8+ T cells. With V trimmed by 5 bases and J by 3 bases, 10 bases remained unmatched. The germline CDR1 and CDR2 sequences are SGHTA and FQGNSA. The CDR3 has 17 residues. The gene calls are TRBV7-2 and TRBJ2-5, with 12 bases lining up with TRBD2. This TCR was sampled from a human donor with classical Hodgkin lymphoma. The specimen comprised CD8+ T cells from blood, sampled at baseline. The CDR3 loop is CASSPTGLAGGEETQYF. The CDR3 DNA reads as TGTGCCAGCAGCCCAACGGGGCTAGCGGGGGGGGAAGAGACCCAGTACTTC.